These 27 T cell receptor beta chains were sequenced from one sample in a study of chemoradiotherapy in HPV16-positive cancers. Assay: immunoSEQ multiplex PCR; the TCRdb copy retains only in-frame clones and omits some. The sample holds about 8,700 clones; approximately 79% are singletons and the top ten take roughly 9%. Sample collection was performed from a patient who underwent chemoradiotherapy. The receptors here all came from a human donor with HPV-associated anogenital cancer.

This chain connects TRBV7-2 to TRBJ2-5; D gene ambiguous. Germline assignment: CDR1 SGHTA and CDR2 FQGNSA. The V gene lost 5 bases and the J gene lost 2 bases, with 9 bases spanning the gap. The CDR3 spans 13 residues. CDR3: CASSPSIQETQYF. The DNA for the CDR3 is TGTGCCAGCAGCCCCAGTATTCAAGAGACCCAGTACTTC.

The chain joins TRBV28 to TRBJ2-7; 8 bases align to TRBD1. The CDR3 spans 15 residues. CDR1 is MDHEN, CDR2 SYDVKM, per germline. V trimming: 4 bases; J trimming: 4 bases; junction bases outside the gene matches: 9. The CDR3 loop is CASSSPGTGQYEQYF. DNA for the CDR3: TGTGCCAGCAGTTCGCCCGGGACAGGACAATACGAGCAGTACTTC.

This clone showed up just a few times. This chain connects TRBV21-1 to TRBJ2-7; TRBD1 is the table's D call and was not checked against the DNA. TRBV21-1 is recorded as a pseudogene. This CDR3 region has 13 residues. CDR3 protein: CASSKPSNYEQYF. The CDR3 region has the DNA TGTGCCAGCAGCAAACCCAGTAACTACGAGCAGTACTTC.

A few counts support this clone. V is TRBV19 and J is TRBJ2-7; 11 nucleotides agree with TRBD1. CDR1 and CDR2 (germline): LNHDA, SQIVND (reference sequence). V lost 2 bases, J lost 4 bases, and 7 bases stayed unmatched. There are 16 residues in the CDR3. The CDR3 bases are TGTGCCAGTAGTATACCTAGGACAGGGGGCGGATACGAGCAGTACTTC. It yields the protein CASSIPRTGGGYEQYF.

This chain connects TRBV10-3 to TRBJ1-5, with a weak D call TRBD1 (6 bases). The ends were cut back, 5 bases at V and 1 base at J, with 12 bases in the middle. This CDR3 is 15 amino acids long. CDR1 and CDR2 (germline): ENHRY, SYGVKD. CDR3 nucleotide sequence: TGTGCCATCAGTCCAGGGGTTGTGAGCAATCAGCCCCAGCATTTT. Translation gives CAISPGVVSNQPQHF.

The CDR3 sequence is CASNHRTSGRLSGANVLTF. CDR3 coding DNA: TGTGCCAGTAATCACCGGACTAGCGGGAGGTTGTCTGGGGCCAACGTCCTGACTTTC. The rearrangement uses TRBV19 and TRBJ2-6; 14 bases agree with TRBD2. CDR1 and CDR2 from the germline V gene are LNHDA and SQIVND (reference sequence). The length of the CDR3 is 19 residues. With 7 bases clipped from V and 1 base from J, the junction kept 9 bases outside the gene matches.

V is TRBV6-4 and J is TRBJ2-1, with 8 positions matching TRBD2. The CDR3 is made up of 15 amino acids. The germline gives CDR1 MRHNA, CDR2 SNTAGT. V dropped 2 bases and J dropped 0; count of bases not matched to a gene: 0. CDR3 amino acids: CASSDGTSSYNEQFF. The CDR3 DNA is TGTGCCAGCAGTGACGGGACTAGCTCCTACAATGAGCAGTTCTTC.

V gene TRBV27 combines with J gene TRBJ2-1, with 8 nucleotides matching TRBD1. Germline CDR1 MNHEY, CDR2 SMNVEV (reference sequence). The length of the CDR3 is 16 residues. Trimming removed 1 base from V and 4 bases from J; junction bases left unmatched: 6. The CDR3 region is CASSLFGQGGYNEQFF. The CDR3 nucleotides read TGTGCCAGCAGTTTATTTGGACAGGGAGGATACAATGAGCAGTTCTTC.

V is TRBV9 and J is TRBJ2-1; TRBD2 agrees at 14 bases. V trimming: 3 bases; J trimming: 8 bases; junction bases outside the gene matches: 7. Germline V lookup: CDR1 SGDLS, CDR2 YYNGEE. CDR3 length: 16 residues. CDR3 loop: CASSGLAGGPIDEQFF. CDR3 DNA sequence: TGTGCCAGCAGCGGACTAGCGGGAGGGCCGATCGATGAGCAGTTCTTC.

The chain combines TRBV19 with TRBJ2-7, with 8 bases lining up with TRBD1. This CDR3 is built from 14 residues. V was pared by 5 bases and J by 5 bases, with 8 bases of the junction left unmatched. Per the germline V gene, CDR1 is LNHDA and CDR2 is SQIVND (reference sequence). CDR3 amino acids: CASSGTGRLNEQYF. CDR3 nucleotide sequence: TGTGCCAGTAGTGGGACAGGACGTCTCAACGAGCAGTACTTC.

The chain combines TRBV30 with TRBJ1-1; no reliable D call. The CDR3 extends over 14 amino acids. From germline, CDR1 is GTSNPN and CDR2 SVGIG (reference sequence). The CDR3, as DNA: TGTGCGGAGAGGAATGAGCGGTCGAACACTGAAGCTTTCTTT. Amino acids: CAERNERSNTEAFF.

V is TRBV5-1 and J is TRBJ2-5; the D gene is possibly TRBD2 (6 bases). CDR1 and CDR2 from the germline V gene are SGHRS and YFSETQ. V dropped 3 bases and J dropped 5 bases, with 8 bases sitting between them. There are 12 residues in the CDR3. The CDR3 reads CASSSEGETQYF. In DNA form, the CDR3 reads TGCGCCAGCAGCTCGGAGGGGGAGACCCAGTACTTC.

V usage is TRBV29-1 and J usage is TRBJ2-1; D is uncertain. Deletions cut 2 bases from V and 9 bases from J, with 20 bases between. Germline V gene data show CDR1 as SQVTM and CDR2 as ANQGSEA. This CDR3 is 15 amino acids long. CDR3 protein: CSVEIGQEVMREQFF. The CDR3 DNA sequence: TGCAGCGTTGAAATCGGGCAGGAAGTTATGCGTGAGCAGTTCTTC.

The rearrangement links TRBV30 to TRBJ2-1; TRBD1 matches 8 bases. J was trimmed by 6 bases and V by 1 base; bases with no gene match: 8. Germline lookup yields CDR1 GTSNPN and CDR2 SVGIG (reference sequence). The CDR3 has 15 amino acids. In DNA, the CDR3 is TGTGCCTGGAGTGATCCAGGGGGCTTGGGCAATGAGCAGTTCTTC. This codes for CAWSDPGGLGNEQFF.

This clone was counted once. CDR3 bases: TGTGCCAGCAGCGTGCGGGAAGGGTCCTACAATGAGCAGTTCTTC. Translated: CASSVREGSYNEQFF. The chain carries TRBV9 and TRBJ2-1; tentatively, D is TRBD2 (6 bases). CDR3 length equals 15 residues. Germline V gene lookup returns CDR1 SGDLS and CDR2 YYNGEE. V lost 2 bases, J lost 1 base, and 10 bases lay in between.

This clone was counted only a few times. The CDR3 spells CASRLASGEQFF. The CDR3 region has the DNA TGTGCCAGCAGGTTAGCGTCCGGGGAGCAGTTCTTC. The chain is built from TRBV2 and TRBJ2-1, with D perhaps matching TRBD2 (5 bases). Trimming stripped 6 bases from V and 10 bases from J, with 13 bases between. CDR3 size: 12 residues. Germline assignment: CDR1 SNHLY and CDR2 FYNNEI.

By proportion, this clone is large. The chain is built from TRBV7-2 and TRBJ1-5; D call uncertain. The CDR3 has 13 amino acids. The germline V and J ends were trimmed by 5 bases and 6 bases, with 11 bases remaining between them. Germline assignment: CDR1 SGHTA and CDR2 FQGNSA. The CDR3 DNA follows: TGTGCCAGCAGCCCGGTTGCGGCTCAGCCCCAGCATTTT. This gives the protein CASSPVAAQPQHF.

The chain combines TRBV28 with TRBJ1-1; the match to TRBD1 covers 7 bases. Trimming at V came to 6 bases and at J to 5 bases, leaving 6 bases not matched to a gene. Germline-derived CDR1 and CDR2 are MDHEN and SYDVKM. The CDR3 has 13 amino acids. The CDR3 nucleotides are TGTGCCAGCAGACCGACAGGGAGGACTGAAGCTTTCTTT. This encodes CASRPTGRTEAFF. The complete variable domain, with remaining parts taken from reference TRBV28 and TRBJ1-1, reads DVKVTQSSRYLVKRTGEKVFLECVQDMDHENMFWYRQDPGLGLRLIYFSYDVKMKEKGDIPEGYSVSREKKERFSLILESASTNQTSMYLCASRPTGRTEAFFGQGTRLTVV.

V is TRBV5-1 and J is TRBJ2-1; D not resolved. CDR1 is SGHRS, CDR2 YFSETQ, per germline. V was clipped by 5 bases and J by 0 bases, with 15 bases between them. The CDR3 length is 16 residues. Here the CDR3 DNA reads TGCGCCAGCAGTTTCACTCTGGGTGGCTCCTACAATGAGCAGTTCTTC. This translates into CASSFTLGGSYNEQFF.

The V gene is TRBV15, the J gene TRBJ2-3; the D gene is possibly TRBD1 (6 bases). The germline V and J ends were trimmed by 7 bases and 0 bases, with 8 bases remaining between them. Germline V CDR1 and CDR2: LNHNV, YYDKDF (reference sequence). The CDR3 is 13 residues long. The DNA for the CDR3 is TGTGCCACCACAGGGGCCAGCACAGATACGCAGTATTTT. Translating gives CATTGASTDTQYF.

Comment on this clone: One end of the junction is discordant with germline, which a read error may explain. The genes are TRBV7-7 and TRBJ1-3; D not resolved. The CDR3 is 15 residues long. CDR1 SSHAT and CDR2 FNYEAQ come from the germline V gene (reference sequence). CDR3 in amino acids: CASSLDTSTGNTIYF. The CDR3 DNA is TGTGCTAGCAGCTTAGACACCTCCACTGGAAACACCATATATTTT. The whole variable domain, remainder taken from reference TRBV7-7 and TRBJ1-3, is GAGVSQSPRYKVTKRGQDVTLRCDPISSHATLYWYQQALGQGPEFLTYFNYEAQPDKSGLPSDRFSAERPEGSISTLTIQRTEQRDSAMYRCASSLDTSTGNTIYFGEGSWLTVV.

In this sample, this clone turned up a few times. The chain recombines TRBV6-1 with TRBJ2-7; 8 bases agree with TRBD2. Trimming cost V 0 bases and J 0 bases; bases outside gene matches: 1. CDR3 size: 15 residues. Germline assignment: CDR1 MNHNS and CDR2 SASEGT. This CDR3 reads CASSEALAGSYEQYF. The CDR3 DNA reads TGTGCCAGCAGTGAAGCGCTAGCGGGCTCCTACGAGCAGTACTTC.

This chain uses TRBV7-9 with TRBJ2-3; D remains ambiguous. The germline V and J ends were trimmed by 3 bases and 6 bases, with 10 bases remaining between them. CDR3 length equals 13 residues. Germline V gives CDR1 SEHNR, CDR2 FQNEAQ (reference sequence). The CDR3 here is CASSLESWDTQYF. The CDR3 coding sequence is TGTGCCAGCAGCTTGGAGTCGTGGGATACGCAGTATTTT.

The chain is built from TRBV20-1 and TRBJ2-5; D may be TRBD1 or TRBD2 (5 bases each). Germline V gene sequence: CDR1 DFQATT, CDR2 SNEGSKA (reference sequence). The length of the CDR3 is 11 residues. CDR3 sequence reads: CRVGRQETQYF. The CDR3 nucleotides are TGCAGAGTGGGACGGCAAGAGACCCAGTACTTC.

This chain links TRBV5-1 with TRBJ2-5; TRBD2 agrees at 8 bases. The V gene end was trimmed by 0 bases and the J gene end by 5 bases; junction bases not matched to a gene: 9. The CDR3 is 16 residues long. Germline values: CDR1 SGHRS, CDR2 YFSETQ. The CDR3 loop is CASSLDAGRAGETQYF. The CDR3 DNA reads as TGCGCCAGCAGCTTGGATGCCGGGAGGGCAGGGGAGACCCAGTACTTC.

CDR3: CASSDGRGDTDTQYF. For the CDR3, the DNA is TGTGCCAGCAGTGACGGACGGGGGGACACAGATACGCAGTATTTT. The V gene is TRBV6-4, the J gene TRBJ2-3, with 7 bases aligning to TRBD2. Germline CDR1 and CDR2: MRHNA and SNTAGT. V gave up 2 bases and J gave up 2 bases; unmatched junction bases: 4. This CDR3 comprises 15 residues.

The chain joins TRBV18 to TRBJ2-7; D perhaps matches TRBD2 (5 bases). CDR3 length equals 15 residues. Germline assignment: CDR1 KGHSH and CDR2 LQKENI. Trimming shortened V by 3 bases and J by 2 bases, and 14 bases separated the two germline ends. CDR3 sequence reads: CASSPTGKAAYEQYF. For the CDR3, the DNA is TGTGCCAGCTCACCTACGGGGAAAGCAGCCTACGAGCAGTACTTC.